These 17 T cell receptor beta chains came from one sample sequenced in a study of early T cells in non-severe SARS-CoV-2 infection. TCRdb processed the 5' RACE reads anew with MiXCR; each CDR3 protein has one entry. The sample lists some 77,000 distinct CDR3 sequences, 9% to 15% occurring once. The specimen comprised whole blood, sampled at baseline. The receptors come from an adult who was a healthcare worker with PCR-confirmed SARS-CoV-2 infection or an uninfected control (not recorded which). The donor label of this sample is uncertain.

The chain couples TRBV7-3 to TRBJ1-1; D possibly corresponds to TRBD1 (5 bases). V lost 0 bases, J lost 3 bases, and 14 bases lay in between. Germline V gene sequence: CDR1 SGHTA, CDR2 FQGTGA. This CDR3 comprises 16 residues. The CDR3 region is CASSLTIAGPDTEAFF. CDR3 DNA: TGTGCCAGCAGCTTAACTATTGCGGGACCGGACACTGAAGCTTTCTTT.

The sample holds many counts of this clonotype. The gene calls are TRBV12-3 or TRBV12-4 and TRBJ2-1; D may correspond to TRBD1 or TRBD2 (5 bases each). V was cut by 0 bases and J by 8 bases, with 5 bases left in between. The CDR3 is 12 amino acids. For the CDR3, the DNA is TGTGCCAGCAGTTTAGCGGGGGATGAGCAGTTCTTC. Protein: CASSLAGDEQFF.

This clonotype was recorded at least ten times. The chain carries TRBV7-2 and TRBJ2-1; D call uncertain. Germline V CDR1 and CDR2: SGHTA, FQGNSA. Trimming left V 3 bases short and J 2 bases short, with 5 bases between. The CDR3 contains 13 residues. In DNA, the CDR3 is TGTGCCAGCAGCTTTGGGGCCTACAATGAGCAGTTCTTC. It is translated as CASSFGAYNEQFF.

This clonotype was seen a few times. CDR3 sequence: CASSFLMTGQETQYF. CDR3 coding DNA: TGTGCCAGCAGCTTTCTGATGACAGGTCAAGAGACCCAGTACTTC. The genes are TRBV11-2 and TRBJ2-5; weak D call: TRBD1 (6 bases). The CDR3 sequence is 15 residues long. Trimming removed 3 bases from V and 2 bases from J, with 13 bases in between. Germline V gene lookup returns CDR1 SGHAT and CDR2 FQNNGV.

This clonotype was seen only a few times. The gene calls are TRBV7-2 and TRBJ2-3; TRBD2 aligns across 10 bases. Germline V gene data show CDR1 as SGHTA and CDR2 as FQGNSA. This CDR3 is built from 15 residues. Unmatched junction bases numbered 6, after V lost 6 bases and J lost 3 bases. The DNA of the CDR3 is TGTGCCAGCAGGCAAGCGGGGGGGCCGACAGATACGCAGTATTTT. This gives the protein CASRQAGGPTDTQYF.

This clonotype was counted many times. The rearrangement uses TRBV27 and TRBJ2-1; D call uncertain. The CDR3 loop spans 12 amino acids. V was cut by 9 bases and J by 3 bases, with 9 bases left in between. CDR1 and CDR2 from the germline V gene are MNHEY and SMNVEV (reference sequence). CDR3 region: CASGPGYNEQFF. The CDR3 DNA reads as TGTGCCAGTGGCCCGGGCTACAATGAGCAGTTCTTC.

The table lists this clonotype with a few counts. The chain uses TRBV11-2 and TRBJ2-3; perhaps TRBD1 as D (6 bases). V gave up 5 bases and J gave up 3 bases, with 18 bases separating them. CDR3 size: 16 residues. Germline V gene data show CDR1 as SGHAT and CDR2 as FQNNGV. Written as DNA, the CDR3 is TGTGCCAGCAGCCCCCGTCAAGCAGGGGTTACAGATACGCAGTATTTT. Its translation is CASSPRQAGVTDTQYF.

This clonotype was found many times. The V and J genes are TRBV20-1 and TRBJ2-1; D is unresolved. CDR1 DFQATT and CDR2 SNEGSKA come from the germline V gene (reference sequence). This CDR3 has 11 amino acids. Trimming pared 0 bases from V and 9 bases from J, leaving 6 bases between. The CDR3 region has the DNA TGCAGTGCTAGAGATCTGGGTGAGCAGTTCTTC. Its translation is CSARDLGEQFF.

This clonotype was seen at least ten times. The CDR3 DNA sequence: TGTGCCAGCAGCTTAGCGGAGACTAGCGAAGGGGCAGATACGCAGTATTTT. Translating gives CASSLAETSEGADTQYF. The gene calls are TRBV7-9 and TRBJ2-3; TRBD2 matches at 8 bases. V lost 0 bases to trimming and J lost 4 bases; unmatched junction nucleotides: 9. The CDR3 length is 17 residues. Germline V lookup: CDR1 SEHNR, CDR2 FQNEAQ (reference sequence).

The CDR3 coding sequence is TGTGCCAGCAGTTACCAGGGGCCACTCTCCTACGAGCAGTACTTC. Protein: CASSYQGPLSYEQYF. The chain carries TRBV6-6 and TRBJ2-7, with a weak D call TRBD1 (6 bases). CDR1 MNHNY and CDR2 SVGAGI come from the germline V gene (reference sequence). V was shortened by 2 bases and J by 0 bases, with 11 bases between the two germline ends. This CDR3 comprises 15 residues.

This clonotype was detected a few times. V is TRBV5-1 and J is TRBJ2-4, with TRBD2 matching 11 bases. Germline CDR1 is SGHRS and CDR2 is YFSETQ. V lost 2 bases, J lost 1 base, and 5 bases stayed unmatched. This CDR3 is built from 17 residues. The CDR3 region is CASSLLAGEGAKNIQYF. The CDR3 DNA sequence: TGCGCCAGCAGCTTACTAGCGGGAGAAGGCGCCAAAAACATTCAGTACTTC.

This clonotype showed up just a few times. For the CDR3, the DNA is TGTGCCAGCAGCAGGGGCGGCCCTAATGAAAAACTGTTTTTT. Translated: CASSRGGPNEKLFF. The genes are TRBV27 and TRBJ1-4; the D gene is possibly TRBD1 (6 bases). CDR3 length equals 14 residues. Germline V CDR1 and CDR2: MNHEY, SMNVEV (reference sequence). Trimming cost V 6 bases and J 3 bases, with 11 bases left between them.

This clonotype has only a few counts. The chain joins TRBV7-9 to TRBJ2-1, with D uncertain. This CDR3 is 11 amino acids long. With 7 bases removed from V and 3 bases from J, the gap between germline ends came to 4 bases. Germline V gene data show CDR1 as SEHNR and CDR2 as FQNEAQ (reference sequence). CDR3 coding DNA: TGTGCCAGCAACAACTACAATGAGCAGTTCTTC. Translating gives CASNNYNEQFF.

This clonotype occurred a few times. The chain combines TRBV5-4 with TRBJ2-6; D remains ambiguous. The CDR3 spans 15 residues. V lost 4 bases and J 0 bases, leaving 8 bases between the germline ends. Germline V gives CDR1 SGHNT, CDR2 YYREEE (reference sequence). This CDR3 reads CASSPSNSGANVLTF. CDR3 DNA sequence: TGTGCCAGCAGCCCTAGTAACTCTGGGGCCAACGTCCTGACTTTC. The variable domain in full, completed from reference TRBV5-4 and TRBJ2-6, reads ETGVTQSPTHLIKTRGQQVTLRCSSQSGHNTVSWYQQALGQGPQFIFQYYREEENGRGNFPPRFSGLQFPNYSSELNVNALELDDSALYLCASSPSNSGANVLTFGAGSRLTVL.

In this sample, this clonotype turned up a few times. V gene TRBV7-3 combines with J gene TRBJ2-5; the D gene is possibly TRBD2 (5 bases). From germline, CDR1 is SGHTA and CDR2 FQGTGA. The CDR3 is 13 residues long. V shed 2 bases and J shed 7 bases, with 11 bases lying between them. Here the CDR3 DNA reads TGTGCCAGCAGCTTAGAACGGGAAGGGACCCAGTACTTC. It specifies CASSLEREGTQYF.

V is TRBV12-3 or TRBV12-4 and J is TRBJ2-5, with D unresolved. The CDR3 is made up of 12 amino acids. V lost 6 bases and J lost 4, with 9 bases in between. For the CDR3, the DNA is TGTGCCAGCAGCCTCACGGGAGAGACCCAGTACTTC. It yields the protein CASSLTGETQYF.

This clonotype was observed a few times. The chain couples TRBV29-1 to TRBJ2-1; D may match TRBD1 or TRBD2 (5 bases each). The V gene's germline CDR1 is SQVTM and CDR2 ANQGSEA. The CDR3 spans 12 residues. Trimming took 6 bases from V and 4 from J, leaving 10 bases between them. CDR3 sequence: CSVEGRYNEQFF. CDR3 in DNA: TGCAGCGTCGAGGGACGGTACAATGAGCAGTTCTTC.